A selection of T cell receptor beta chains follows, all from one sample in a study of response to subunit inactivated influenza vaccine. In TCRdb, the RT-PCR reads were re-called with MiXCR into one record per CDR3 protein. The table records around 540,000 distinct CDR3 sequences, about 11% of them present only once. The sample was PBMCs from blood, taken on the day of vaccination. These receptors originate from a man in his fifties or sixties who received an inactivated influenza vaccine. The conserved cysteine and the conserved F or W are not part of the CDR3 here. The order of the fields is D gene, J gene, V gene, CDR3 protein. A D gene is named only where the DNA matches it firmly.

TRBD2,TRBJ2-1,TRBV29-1,SVEAGGGAREQF
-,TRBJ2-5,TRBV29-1,SVDPGGEETQY
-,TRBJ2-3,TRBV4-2,ASSRGRAGSTDTQY
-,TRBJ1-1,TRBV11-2,ASQIGGGNTEAF
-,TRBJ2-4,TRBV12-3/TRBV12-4,ASSLSLARAKNIQY
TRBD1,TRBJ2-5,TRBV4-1,ASSHHTAGRGKETQY
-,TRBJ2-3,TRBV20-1,SARDWGAYTDTQY
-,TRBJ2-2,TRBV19,ASSKGGAAGTGELF
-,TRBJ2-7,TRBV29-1,SVADRKYYEQY
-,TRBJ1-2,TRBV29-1,SVALDSTEGYT
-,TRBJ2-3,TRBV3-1,ASSRREDYTDTQY
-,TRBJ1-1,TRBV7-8,ASSPRGARSMNTEAF
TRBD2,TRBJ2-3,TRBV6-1,ASSPGGAIDTQY
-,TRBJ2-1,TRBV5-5,ASSLVGRGNEQF
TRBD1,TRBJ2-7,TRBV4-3,ASSQVTGQGIYEQY
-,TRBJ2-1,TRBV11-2,ASSFGLGGGPYNEQF
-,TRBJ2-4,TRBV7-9,ASSLDSQNIQY
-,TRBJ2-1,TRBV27,ASSLRGNNEQF
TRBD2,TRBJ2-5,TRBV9,ASSAGLGGQETQY
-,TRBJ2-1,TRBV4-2,ASSPETAVSSYNEQF